A single sample is the source of the 19 T cell receptor beta chains below, sequenced in a study of cytomegalovirus exposure and HLA in healthy donors. Some clones are missing from TCRdb's copy, which holds only in-frame ones; the method was immunoSEQ multiplex PCR. The sample carries 130,000 to 150,000 clones, 70% to 90% recorded once. Sample: PBMCs. Receptor source: a woman under 40 in good health and CMV-seropositive.

This chain joins TRBV7-6 and TRBJ1-5, with D hard to call. The CDR3 has 13 amino acids. Germline-derived CDR1 and CDR2 are SGHVS and FNYEAQ. Deletions cut 5 bases from V and 3 bases from J, with 8 bases between. The CDR3 DNA reads TGTGCCAGCAGCCCCGGGATCAATCAGCCCCAGCATTTT. Translation gives CASSPGINQPQHF. The full variable domain, rest sourced from reference TRBV7-6 and TRBJ1-5, is GAGVSQSPRYKVTKRGQDVALRCDPISGHVSLYWYRQALGQGPEFLTYFNYEAQQDKSGLPNDRFSAERPEGSISTLTIQRTEQRDSAMYRCASSPGINQPQHFGDGTRLSIL.

The chain employs TRBV5-1 and TRBJ2-7; TRBD1 aligns across 8 bases. The V and J ends lost 1 base and 2 bases, in that order; junction bases with no gene match: 8. CDR1 is SGHRS, CDR2 YFSETQ, per germline. There are 16 residues in the CDR3. The CDR3 sequence: CASSLSPGTGPYEQYF. CDR3 nucleotides: TGCGCCAGCAGCTTGAGTCCCGGGACAGGACCCTACGAGCAGTACTTC. Full variable domain (remainder filled in from reference TRBV5-1 and TRBJ2-7): KAGVTQTPRYLIKTRGQQVTLSCSPISGHRSVSWYQQTPGQGLQFLFEYFSETQRNKGNFPGRFSGRQFSNSRSEMNVSTLELGDSALYLCASSLSPGTGPYEQYFGPGTRLTVT.

In this sample, this clone turned up a few times. The chain carries TRBV19 and TRBJ2-7, with TRBD1 identical over 9 bases. The CDR3 is 16 residues long. Per germline, CDR1 LNHDA and CDR2 SQIVND (reference sequence). V trimming: 5 bases; J trimming: 4 bases; junction bases outside the gene matches: 12. DNA of the CDR3: TGTGCCAGTAGTCAACCAAGGACAGGGGTAGGTTACGAGCAGTACTTC. Its translation: CASSQPRTGVGYEQYF.

The V call is TRBV6-1, the J call TRBJ1-1; the D gene is possibly TRBD1 (5 bases). CDR1 is MNHNS, CDR2 SASEGT, per germline. Trimming pared 0 bases from V and 3 bases from J, leaving 11 bases between. The CDR3 totals 15 residues. In DNA, the CDR3 is TGTGCCAGCAGTGAAGCGCTCAGGGTGGACACTGAAGCTTTCTTT. It translates to CASSEALRVDTEAFF.

This chain joins TRBV7-9 and TRBJ2-1, with TRBD2 matching over 8 bases. The ends lost 2 bases at V and 4 bases at J; junction bases unmatched: 13. Germline V gene lookup returns CDR1 SEHNR and CDR2 FQNEAQ (reference sequence). The CDR3 is 18 amino acids. The CDR3 DNA reads TGTGCCAGCAGCTTACCCCTTAGCGGGAAAGAATTATACAATGAGCAGTTCTTC. Protein: CASSLPLSGKELYNEQFF.

The chain recombines TRBV6-1 with TRBJ1-1; D is ambiguous. The CDR3 is 17 amino acids. V lost 0 bases to trimming and J lost 1 base, with 15 bases between them. CDR1 MNHNS and CDR2 SASEGT come from the germline V gene. This chain's CDR3 is CASSEAVGEGKNTEAFF. CDR3 bases: TGTGCCAGCAGTGAAGCGGTCGGGGAAGGGAAGAACACTGAAGCTTTCTTT.

V usage is TRBV6-1 and J usage is TRBJ2-3, with TRBD2 matching 7 bases. Germline V lookup: CDR1 MNHNS, CDR2 SASEGT. Unmatched junction bases numbered 4, after V lost 4 bases and J lost 0 bases. The CDR3 spans 15 residues. CDR3 in DNA: TGTGCCAGCAGTGTCGGACTAGAAAGCACAGATACGCAGTATTTT. Translation gives CASSVGLESTDTQYF.

The chain combines TRBV27 with TRBJ2-1, with 10 bases fitting TRBD2. The V and J ends lost 6 bases and 6 bases, in that order; junction bases with no gene match: 5. Germline V gene lookup returns CDR1 MNHEY and CDR2 SMNVEV (reference sequence). This CDR3 spans 14 amino acids. The CDR3 reads CASRSGRASNEQFF. The CDR3, as DNA: TGTGCCAGCAGGAGCGGGAGGGCCTCCAATGAGCAGTTCTTC.

The chain links TRBV13 to TRBJ1-2; 8 bases align to TRBD1. From germline, CDR1 is PRHDT and CDR2 FYEKMQ (reference sequence). The CDR3 length is 17 residues. J was trimmed by 2 bases and V by 6 bases; bases with no gene match: 14. The CDR3 spells CASSFSGQVTQNYGYTF. CDR3 bases: TGTGCCAGCAGTTTCTCGGGACAGGTAACACAGAACTATGGCTACACCTTC. Full variable domain (outside the CDR3, taken from reference TRBV13 and TRBJ1-2): AAGVIQSPRHLIKEKRETATLKCYPIPRHDTVYWYQQGPGQDPQFLISFYEKMQSDKGSIPDRFSAQQFSDYHSELNMSSLELGDSALYFCASSFSGQVTQNYGYTFGSGTRLTVV.

The chain has TRBV7-2 and TRBJ1-6, with D perhaps matching TRBD1 (5 bases). Trimming left V 3 bases short and J 8 bases short, with 8 bases between. Germline CDR1 reads SGHTA; CDR2 reads FQGNSA. The CDR3 is 13 residues long. The CDR3 DNA reads TGTGCCAGCAGCTTTATAGGGGATTCACCCCTCCACTTT. It codes for CASSFIGDSPLHF.

This chain joins TRBV2 and TRBJ2-7; 9 positions match TRBD2. The CDR3 consists of 17 residues. Trimming cost V 8 bases and J 0 bases; bases outside gene matches: 14. Germline V gene lookup returns CDR1 SNHLY and CDR2 FYNNEI. This chain's CDR3 is CASRGSAGGFSSYEQYF. The CDR3 nucleotides are TGTGCCAGCCGGGGGTCAGCGGGGGGCTTTAGCTCCTACGAGCAGTACTTC.

V usage is TRBV5-1 and J usage is TRBJ2-2; the D gene is possibly TRBD1 (6 bases). Per the germline V gene, CDR1 is SGHRS and CDR2 is YFSETQ. Trimming took off 5 bases at V and 0 bases at J, with 11 bases between the two ends. The CDR3 runs 15 residues. The CDR3 DNA is TGCGCCAGCAGTGACAGGTTCGCGAACACCGGGGAGCTGTTTTTT. Amino acids: CASSDRFANTGELFF.

The chain links TRBV11-2 to TRBJ2-6, with D hard to call. The CDR3 covers 14 residues. CDR1 is SGHAT, CDR2 FQNNGV, per germline. Trimming stripped 3 bases from V and 2 bases from J, with 5 bases between. CDR3 coding DNA: TGTGCCAGCAGCTTTTCGGCTGGGGCCAACGTCCTGACTTTC. Its protein is CASSFSAGANVLTF. Filled out from reference TRBV11-2 and TRBJ2-6, the complete variable domain reads EAGVAQSPRYKIIEKRQSVAFWCNPISGHATLYWYQQILGQGPKLLIQFQNNGVVDDSQLPKDRFSAERLKGVDSTLKIQPAKLEDSAVYLCASSFSAGANVLTFGAGSRLTVL.

V and J are TRBV6-5 and TRBJ1-2; D gene uncertain. Germline V gene lookup returns CDR1 MNHEY and CDR2 SVGAGI. This CDR3 comprises 14 residues. Trimming took 2 bases from V and 6 from J, leaving 13 bases between them. DNA for the CDR3: TGTGCCAGCAGTTACAGTCCGATACTAGATGGCTACACCTTC. Its translation: CASSYSPILDGYTF.

This clone was seen once. The chain has TRBV27 and TRBJ2-7; 10 positions match TRBD2. The germline gives CDR1 MNHEY, CDR2 SMNVEV (reference sequence). There are 15 residues in the CDR3. Germline trimming cut 9 bases from V and 5 bases from J; bases unmatched to any gene: 13. CDR3 loop: CARFPPGLAIHEQYF. The CDR3 DNA sequence: TGTGCCAGATTTCCCCCGGGACTAGCGATCCACGAGCAGTACTTC.

In its sample, this clone was seen a few times. The chain carries TRBV28 and TRBJ2-7, with TRBD2 matching 11 bases. Germline V gene sequence: CDR1 MDHEN, CDR2 SYDVKM. There are 17 residues in the CDR3. V trimming: 5 bases; J trimming: 0 bases; junction bases outside the gene matches: 9. The CDR3 spells CASSGRMGLADSYEQYF. Written as DNA, the CDR3 is TGTGCCAGCAGTGGACGAATGGGACTAGCGGACTCCTACGAGCAGTACTTC.

This chain connects TRBV15 to TRBJ1-4, with D possibly matching TRBD1 (5 bases). The length of the CDR3 is 15 residues. V was clipped by 5 bases and J by 7 bases, with 17 bases between them. From germline, CDR1 is LNHNV and CDR2 YYDKDF (reference sequence). The CDR3 loop reads CATSERVQGGEKLFF. The CDR3 DNA sequence: TGTGCCACCAGCGAGAGAGTTCAGGGAGGTGAAAAACTGTTTTTT.

The genes are TRBV28 and TRBJ2-5; tentative D call: TRBD2 (5 bases). This CDR3 has 14 residues. The V and J ends lost 5 bases and 4 bases respectively, with 14 bases between them. CDR1 is MDHEN and CDR2 is SYDVKM in the germline V gene. The CDR3 here is CASSRHSGVETQYF. The CDR3 nucleotides are TGTGCCAGCAGTAGACACTCCGGGGTAGAGACCCAGTACTTC.

This chain connects TRBV7-3 to TRBJ2-5; D is possibly TRBD2 (5 bases). The CDR3 has 13 residues. V was clipped by 6 bases and J by 1 base, with 9 bases between them. Germline V gene lookup returns CDR1 SGHTA and CDR2 FQGTGA. CDR3 amino acids: CASSSGSQETQYF. The CDR3 bases are TGTGCCAGCAGTTCGGGAAGCCAAGAGACCCAGTACTTC.